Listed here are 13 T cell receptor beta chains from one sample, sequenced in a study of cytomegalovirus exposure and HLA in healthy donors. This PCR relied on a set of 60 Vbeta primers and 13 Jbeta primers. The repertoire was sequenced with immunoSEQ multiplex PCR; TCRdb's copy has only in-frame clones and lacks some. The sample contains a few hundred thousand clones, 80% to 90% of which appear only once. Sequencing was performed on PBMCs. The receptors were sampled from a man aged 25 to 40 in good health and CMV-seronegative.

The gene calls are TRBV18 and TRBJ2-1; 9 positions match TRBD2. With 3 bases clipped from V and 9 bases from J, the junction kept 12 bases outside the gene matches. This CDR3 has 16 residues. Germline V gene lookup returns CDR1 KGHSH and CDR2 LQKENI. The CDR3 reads CASSPVRGGGAAEQFF. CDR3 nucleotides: TGTGCCAGCTCACCGGTGAGGGGCGGGGGGGCAGCTGAGCAGTTCTTC.

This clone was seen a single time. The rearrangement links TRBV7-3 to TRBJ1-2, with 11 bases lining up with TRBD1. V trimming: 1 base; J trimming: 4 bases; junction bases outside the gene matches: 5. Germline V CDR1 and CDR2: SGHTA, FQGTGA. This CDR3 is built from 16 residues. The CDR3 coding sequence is TGTGCCAGCAGCTTAATGGGGACAGGGGGGACCTATGGCTACACCTTC. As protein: CASSLMGTGGTYGYTF.

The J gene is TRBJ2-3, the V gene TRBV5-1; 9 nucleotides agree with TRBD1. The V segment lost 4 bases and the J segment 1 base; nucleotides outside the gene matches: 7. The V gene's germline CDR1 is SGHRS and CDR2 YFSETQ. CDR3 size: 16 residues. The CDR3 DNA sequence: TGCGCCAGCAGCCTTTACCGACAGGGGGGCACAGATACGCAGTATTTT. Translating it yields CASSLYRQGGTDTQYF.

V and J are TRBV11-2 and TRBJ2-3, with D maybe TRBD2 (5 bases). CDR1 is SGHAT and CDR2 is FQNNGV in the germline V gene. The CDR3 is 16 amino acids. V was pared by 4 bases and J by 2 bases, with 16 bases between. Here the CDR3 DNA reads TGTGCCAGCAGCTCGAAGAGGGATACCGCCACAGATACGCAGTATTTT. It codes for CASSSKRDTATDTQYF.

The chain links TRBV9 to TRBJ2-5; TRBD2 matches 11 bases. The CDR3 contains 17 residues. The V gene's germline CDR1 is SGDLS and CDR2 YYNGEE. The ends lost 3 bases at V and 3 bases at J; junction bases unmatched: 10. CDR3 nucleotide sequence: TGTGCCAGCAGCGGCTACCCGGGACTAGCGGATAAAGAGACCCAGTACTTC. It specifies CASSGYPGLADKETQYF.

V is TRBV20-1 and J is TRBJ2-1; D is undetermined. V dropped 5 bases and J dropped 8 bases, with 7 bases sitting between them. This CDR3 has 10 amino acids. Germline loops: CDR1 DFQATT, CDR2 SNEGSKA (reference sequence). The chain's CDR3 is CSAYSDEQFF. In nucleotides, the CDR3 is TGCAGTGCTTATTCCGATGAGCAGTTCTTC.

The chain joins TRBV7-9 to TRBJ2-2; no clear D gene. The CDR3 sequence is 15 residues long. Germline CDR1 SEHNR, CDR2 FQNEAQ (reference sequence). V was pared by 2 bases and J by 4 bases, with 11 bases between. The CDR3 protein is CASSLRGAITGELFF. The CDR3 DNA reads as TGTGCCAGCAGCTTAAGAGGCGCGATCACCGGGGAGCTGTTTTTT. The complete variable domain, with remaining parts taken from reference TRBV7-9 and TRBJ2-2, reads DTGVSQNPRHKITKRGQNVTFRCDPISEHNRLYWYRQTLGQGPEFLTYFQNEAQLEKSRLLSDRFSAERPKGSFSTLEIQRTEQGDSAMYLCASSLRGAITGELFFGEGSRLTVL.

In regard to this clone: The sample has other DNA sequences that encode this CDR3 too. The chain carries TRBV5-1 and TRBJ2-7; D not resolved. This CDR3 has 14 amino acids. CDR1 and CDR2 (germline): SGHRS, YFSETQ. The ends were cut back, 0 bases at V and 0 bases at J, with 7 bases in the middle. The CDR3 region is CASSLGPSSYEQYF. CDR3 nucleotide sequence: TGCGCCAGCAGCTTGGGTCCGAGCTCCTACGAGCAGTACTTC.

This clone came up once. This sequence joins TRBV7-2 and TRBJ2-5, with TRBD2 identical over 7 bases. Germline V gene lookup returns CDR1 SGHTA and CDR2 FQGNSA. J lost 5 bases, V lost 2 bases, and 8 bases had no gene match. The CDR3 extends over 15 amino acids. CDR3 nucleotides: TGTGCCAGCAGCTTAAGTCGCGGGGGAGTGGAGACCCAGTACTTC. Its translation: CASSLSRGGVETQYF.

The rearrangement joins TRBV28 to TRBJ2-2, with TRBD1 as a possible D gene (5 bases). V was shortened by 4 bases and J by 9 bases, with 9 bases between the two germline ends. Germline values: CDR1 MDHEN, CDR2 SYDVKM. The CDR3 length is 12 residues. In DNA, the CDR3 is TGTGCCAGCAGTTCCAGGGTTCGGGAGCTGTTTTTT. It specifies CASSSRVRELFF.

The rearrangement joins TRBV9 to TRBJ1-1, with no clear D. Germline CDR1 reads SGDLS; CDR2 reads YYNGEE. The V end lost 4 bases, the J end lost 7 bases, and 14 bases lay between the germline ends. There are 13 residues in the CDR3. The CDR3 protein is CASSLEHRDEAFF. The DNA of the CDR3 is TGTGCCAGCAGCTTAGAGCATAGAGATGAAGCTTTCTTT.

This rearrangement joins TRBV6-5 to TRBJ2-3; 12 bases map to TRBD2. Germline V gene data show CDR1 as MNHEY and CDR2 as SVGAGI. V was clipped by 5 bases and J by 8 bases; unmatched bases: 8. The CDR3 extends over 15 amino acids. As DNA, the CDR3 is TGTGCCAGCAGTGGGACTAGCGGGTCCAGGGGTACGCAGTATTTT. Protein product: CASSGTSGSRGTQYF.

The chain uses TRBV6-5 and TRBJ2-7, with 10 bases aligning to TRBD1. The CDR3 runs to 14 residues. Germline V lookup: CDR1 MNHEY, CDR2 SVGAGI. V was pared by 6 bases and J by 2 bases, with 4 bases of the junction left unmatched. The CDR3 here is CASSGGQGTYEQYF. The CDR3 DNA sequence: TGTGCCAGCAGCGGGGGACAGGGGACCTACGAGCAGTACTTC.